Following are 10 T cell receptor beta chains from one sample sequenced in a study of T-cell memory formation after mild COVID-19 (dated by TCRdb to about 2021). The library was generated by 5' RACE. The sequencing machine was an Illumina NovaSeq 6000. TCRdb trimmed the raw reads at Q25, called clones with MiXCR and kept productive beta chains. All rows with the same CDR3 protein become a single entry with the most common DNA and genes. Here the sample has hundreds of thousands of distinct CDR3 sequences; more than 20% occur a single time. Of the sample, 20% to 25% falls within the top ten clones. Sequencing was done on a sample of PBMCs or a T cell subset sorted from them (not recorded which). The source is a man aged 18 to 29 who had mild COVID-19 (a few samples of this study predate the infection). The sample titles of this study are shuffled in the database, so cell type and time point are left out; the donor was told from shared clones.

In DNA form, the CDR3 reads TGTGCCAGCAGTTTAAAGGTACTCGGACAGGGCGGCAATGAGCAGTTCTTC. This gives the protein CASSLKVLGQGGNEQFF. The gene calls are TRBV12-3 or TRBV12-4 and TRBJ2-1; TRBD1 matches at 8 bases. The J segment lost 6 bases and the V segment lost 2 bases, leaving 12 bases of the junction unmatched. The CDR3 length is 17 residues.

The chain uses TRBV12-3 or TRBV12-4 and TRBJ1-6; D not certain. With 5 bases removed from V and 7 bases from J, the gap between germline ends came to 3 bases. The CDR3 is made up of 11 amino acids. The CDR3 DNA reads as TGTGCCAGCAGTCAGAATTCACCCCTCCACTTT. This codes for CASSQNSPLHF.

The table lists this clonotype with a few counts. The CDR3 region has the DNA TGTGCCAGCGGACAGCTCTATGGCTACACCTTC. It is translated as CASGQLYGYTF. The chain employs TRBV27 and TRBJ1-2; possibly TRBD1 for D (6 bases). The CDR3 has 11 amino acids. Germline lookup yields CDR1 MNHEY and CDR2 SMNVEV (reference sequence). V was clipped by 8 bases and J by 4 bases, with 8 bases between them.

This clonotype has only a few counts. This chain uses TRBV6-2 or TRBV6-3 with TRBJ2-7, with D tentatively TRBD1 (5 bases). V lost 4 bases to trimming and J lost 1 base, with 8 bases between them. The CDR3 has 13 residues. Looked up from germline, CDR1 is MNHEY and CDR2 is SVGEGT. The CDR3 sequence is CASSLTESYEQYV. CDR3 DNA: TGTGCCAGCAGTTTGACAGAATCCTACGAGCAGTACGTC.

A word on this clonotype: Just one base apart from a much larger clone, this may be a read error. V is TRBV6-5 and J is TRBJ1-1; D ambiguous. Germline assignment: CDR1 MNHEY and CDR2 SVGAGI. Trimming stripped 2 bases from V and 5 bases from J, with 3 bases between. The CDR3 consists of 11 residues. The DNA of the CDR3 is TGTGCCAGCAGTTACGAAACTGAAGCTTTCTTT. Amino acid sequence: CASSYETEAFF.

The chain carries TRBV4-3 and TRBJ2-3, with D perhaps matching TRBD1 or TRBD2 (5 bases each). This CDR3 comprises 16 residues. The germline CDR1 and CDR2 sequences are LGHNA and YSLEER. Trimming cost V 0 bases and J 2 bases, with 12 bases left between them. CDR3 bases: TGCGCCAGCAGCCAAGATTCATGGGGACCCACAGATACGCAGTATTTT. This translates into CASSQDSWGPTDTQYF.

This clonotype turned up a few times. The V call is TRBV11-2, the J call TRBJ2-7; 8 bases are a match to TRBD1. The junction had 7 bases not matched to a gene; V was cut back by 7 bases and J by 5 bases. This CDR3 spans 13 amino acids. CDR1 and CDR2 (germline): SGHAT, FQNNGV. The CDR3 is CASTPGGGNEQYF. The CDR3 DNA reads TGTGCCAGCACCCCAGGGGGCGGAAACGAGCAGTACTTC.

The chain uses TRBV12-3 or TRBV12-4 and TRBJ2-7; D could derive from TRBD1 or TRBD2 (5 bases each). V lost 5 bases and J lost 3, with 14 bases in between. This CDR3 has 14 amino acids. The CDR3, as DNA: TGTGCCAGCAGTCCCATGGGGGTAATCTACGAGCAGTACTTC. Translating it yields CASSPMGVIYEQYF.

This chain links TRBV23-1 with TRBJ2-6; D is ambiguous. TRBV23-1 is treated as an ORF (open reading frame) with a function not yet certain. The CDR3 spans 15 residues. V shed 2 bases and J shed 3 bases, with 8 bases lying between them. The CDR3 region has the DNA TGCGCCAGCAGTCAACCCGGTCTTGGGGCCAACGTCCTGACTTTC. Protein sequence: CASSQPGLGANVLTF.

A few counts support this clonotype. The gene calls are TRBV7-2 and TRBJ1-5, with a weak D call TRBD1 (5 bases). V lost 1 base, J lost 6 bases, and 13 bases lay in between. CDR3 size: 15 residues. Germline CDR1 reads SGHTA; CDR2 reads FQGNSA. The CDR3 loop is CASSLVGQGAQPQHF. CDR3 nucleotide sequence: TGTGCCAGCAGCTTAGTGGGTCAGGGTGCTCAGCCCCAGCATTTT.